These 13 T cell receptor beta chains came from one sample sequenced in a study of immune evolution from preneoplasia to lung adenocarcinoma. Sequenced by immunoSEQ multiplex PCR; TCRdb stores in-frame clones only, minus some. The repertoire holds tens of thousands of clones, roughly four fifths seen once, with approximately 6.1% in the top ten. Sequencing was carried out using FFPE invasive lung adenocarcinoma tissue. Receptors were obtained from a person between 60 and 70 years old with lung adenocarcinoma.

The J gene is TRBJ2-1, the V gene TRBV10-3, with D tentatively TRBD2 (6 bases). Per germline, CDR1 ENHRY and CDR2 SYGVKD. CDR3 size: 14 residues. V was cut by 5 bases and J by 6 bases, with 14 bases left in between. The DNA for the CDR3 is TGTGCCATCAGTAGGGTGGGAGGATCCAATGAGCAGTTCTTC. Its protein product is CAISRVGGSNEQFF.

The chain couples TRBV28 to TRBJ2-7; TRBD1 is a possible D gene (5 bases). Trimming took 1 base from V and 2 from J, leaving 12 bases between them. The germline gives CDR1 MDHEN, CDR2 SYDVKM. The CDR3 spans 15 residues. In DNA form, the CDR3 reads TGTGCCAGCAGTTTATTATCCCAGGGCACCTACGAGCAGTACTTC. This sequence encodes CASSLLSQGTYEQYF.

The J gene is TRBJ1-4, the V gene TRBV10-1; D is uncertain. This CDR3 comprises 13 residues. Germline V CDR1 and CDR2: WNHNN, SYGVQD (reference sequence). The V and J ends lost 4 bases and 7 bases respectively, with 10 bases between them. CDR3 protein: CASSVRLGEKLFF. The CDR3 bases are TGCGCCAGCAGTGTCCGGCTTGGTGAAAAACTGTTTTTT.

V usage is TRBV16 and J usage is TRBJ1-2, with TRBD1 identical over 7 bases. After removal of 6 bases from V and 8 bases from J, the junction contained 12 bases not matched to a gene. Germline CDR1 is KGHSY and CDR2 is FQNENV. The CDR3 has 14 amino acids. The CDR3 nucleotides read TGTGCCAGCAGACAGACAGGGACCGCGGGGGGCTACACCTTC. Translated: CASRQTGTAGGYTF.

This clone was seen more than once but under ten times. The V call is TRBV28, the J call TRBJ1-2; the D is unclear. This CDR3 comprises 13 residues. Germline V lookup: CDR1 MDHEN, CDR2 SYDVKM. Trimming shortened V by 2 bases and J by 4 bases, and 8 bases separated the two germline ends. DNA of the CDR3: TGTGCCAGCAGTTTAAAGGTGACCTATGGCTACACCTTC. Residues: CASSLKVTYGYTF.

The V gene is TRBV19, the J gene TRBJ2-3, with D tentatively TRBD2 (6 bases). CDR3 length: 14 residues. Trimming left V 4 bases short and J 0 bases short, with 8 bases between. Germline loops: CDR1 LNHDA, CDR2 SQIVND (reference sequence). The DNA for the CDR3 is TGTGCCAGTAGTACAAGCGGGAGCACAGATACGCAGTATTTT. Amino acids: CASSTSGSTDTQYF.

The V call is TRBV11-2, the J call TRBJ2-1; D unresolved. Germline-derived CDR1 and CDR2 are SGHAT and FQNNGV. This CDR3 spans 16 amino acids. Trimming shortened V by 6 bases and J by 0 bases, and 15 bases separated the two germline ends. CDR3 loop: CASRDPETSSYNEQFF. CDR3 in DNA: TGTGCCAGCAGGGACCCGGAGACGAGCTCCTACAATGAGCAGTTCTTC. Together with reference TRBV11-2 and TRBJ2-1, the CDR3 gives the full variable domain: EAGVAQSPRYKIIEKRQSVAFWCNPISGHATLYWYQQILGQGPKLLIQFQNNGVVDDSQLPKDRFSAERLKGVDSTLKIQPAKLEDSAVYLCASRDPETSSYNEQFFGPGTRLTVL.

The chain employs TRBV7-2 and TRBJ1-2; 12 bases match TRBD1. This CDR3 comprises 15 residues. J was trimmed by 6 bases and V by 2 bases; bases with no gene match: 4. Germline CDR1 and CDR2: SGHTA and FQGNSA. The CDR3 loop reads CASSLPGQGANGYTF. The CDR3 coding sequence is TGTGCCAGCAGCTTACCGGGACAGGGGGCCAATGGCTACACCTTC.

The gene calls are TRBV10-2 and TRBJ1-3; D possibly corresponds to TRBD1 (5 bases). V gave up 7 bases and J gave up 0 bases, with 16 bases separating them. Germline V gene data show CDR1 as WSHSY and CDR2 as SAAADI. The CDR3 consists of 16 residues. The CDR3 sequence is CASMGWGTASGNTIYF. Written as DNA, the CDR3 is TGCGCCAGCATGGGCTGGGGGACCGCCTCTGGAAACACCATATATTTT.

This clone has only one observation. This chain links TRBV9 with TRBJ2-6, with a possible D match to TRBD1 (5 bases). The length of the CDR3 is 14 residues. V was pared by 7 bases and J by 0 bases, with 8 bases between. The germline V gene has CDR1 SGDLS and CDR2 YYNGEE. The CDR3 nucleotides are TGTGCCAGCGGGGCGCCCTCTGGGGCCAACGTCCTGACTTTC. This codes for CASGAPSGANVLTF.

The chain joins TRBV28 to TRBJ1-5; TRBD1 aligns across 8 bases. J gave up 6 bases and V 6 bases, and 4 bases lay outside the gene matches. The CDR3 is 13 amino acids. Germline assignment: CDR1 MDHEN and CDR2 SYDVKM. CDR3 coding DNA: TGTGCCAGCAGGTCGACAGGGGCTCAGCCCCAGCATTTT. Amino acids: CASRSTGAQPQHF.

The chain combines TRBV10-2 with TRBJ1-1; possibly TRBD1 for D (5 bases). Germline V gene data show CDR1 as WSHSY and CDR2 as SAAADI. CDR3 length: 16 residues. Trimming shortened V by 0 bases and J by 3 bases, and 14 bases separated the two germline ends. The CDR3 loop reads CASSESWSGGYTEAFF. CDR3 sequence (DNA): TGCGCCAGCAGTGAGTCCTGGAGCGGGGGATACACTGAAGCTTTCTTT.

V and J are TRBV9 and TRBJ2-7; D may be TRBD2 (6 bases). Germline loops: CDR1 SGDLS, CDR2 YYNGEE. Trimming pared 4 bases from V and 1 base from J, leaving 9 bases between. The CDR3 is 13 amino acids. The CDR3 protein is CASSRDSSYEQYF. The DNA of the CDR3 is TGTGCCAGCAGCCGGGACTCTTCCTACGAGCAGTACTTC. The variable domain in full, completed from reference TRBV9 and TRBJ2-7, reads DSGVTQTPKHLITATGQRVTLRCSPRSGDLSVYWYQQSLDQGLQFLIQYYNGEERAKGNILERFSAQQFPDLHSELNLSSLELGDSALYFCASSRDSSYEQYFGPGTRLTVT.